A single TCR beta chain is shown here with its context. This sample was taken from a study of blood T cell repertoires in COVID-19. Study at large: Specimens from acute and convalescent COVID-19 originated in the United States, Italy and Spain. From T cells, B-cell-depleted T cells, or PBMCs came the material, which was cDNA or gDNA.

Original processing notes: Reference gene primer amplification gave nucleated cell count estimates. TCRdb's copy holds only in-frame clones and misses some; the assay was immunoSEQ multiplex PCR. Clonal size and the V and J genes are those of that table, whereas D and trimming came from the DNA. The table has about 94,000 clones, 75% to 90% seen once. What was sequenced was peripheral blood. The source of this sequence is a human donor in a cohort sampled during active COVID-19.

The CDR3 sequence is CASLANYGYTF. The CDR3 coding sequence is TGTGCCAGCCTAGCTAACTATGGCTACACCTTC. V and J are TRBV28 and TRBJ1-2; D ambiguous. V was trimmed by 8 bases and J by 0 bases, leaving 4 bases between them. Germline loops: CDR1 MDHEN, CDR2 SYDVKM. The CDR3 consists of 11 residues.